This T cell receptor beta chain was documented in a study of cytomegalovirus exposure and HLA in healthy donors. Study results and caveats: Available immune exposure information was restricted to CMV serostatus only. For most subjects, TCR beta sequences were reported to predict HLA-A and HLA-B alleles with accuracy.

The PCR used 60 Vbeta and 13 Jbeta primers. Original handling: In a later analysis, roughly 86 million unique TCR beta chains included roughly 11 million shared by two or more donors. Profiled with immunoSEQ multiplex PCR; TCRdb holds only in-frame clones, not every one. V and J calls and clone size follow that table, whereas D and trimming were derived from the DNA. The sample has about 81,000 clones, 77% seen once. A remark on this clone: Its antigen remains unknown.

With 7 bases clipped from V and 2 bases from J, the junction kept 8 bases outside the gene matches. The CDR3 runs 14 residues. CDR1 is SGHNT and CDR2 is YENEEA in the germline V gene. This receptor was identified in a man between 50 and 59 years old in good health and CMV-seropositive. Sequenced sample: PBMCs. The V call is TRBV11-3, the J call TRBJ2-7; 7 bases are a match to TRBD1. CDR3 protein: CASKTGPLTYEQYF. The CDR3 region has the DNA TGTGCCAGCAAGACAGGGCCCTTAACCTACGAGCAGTACTTC.